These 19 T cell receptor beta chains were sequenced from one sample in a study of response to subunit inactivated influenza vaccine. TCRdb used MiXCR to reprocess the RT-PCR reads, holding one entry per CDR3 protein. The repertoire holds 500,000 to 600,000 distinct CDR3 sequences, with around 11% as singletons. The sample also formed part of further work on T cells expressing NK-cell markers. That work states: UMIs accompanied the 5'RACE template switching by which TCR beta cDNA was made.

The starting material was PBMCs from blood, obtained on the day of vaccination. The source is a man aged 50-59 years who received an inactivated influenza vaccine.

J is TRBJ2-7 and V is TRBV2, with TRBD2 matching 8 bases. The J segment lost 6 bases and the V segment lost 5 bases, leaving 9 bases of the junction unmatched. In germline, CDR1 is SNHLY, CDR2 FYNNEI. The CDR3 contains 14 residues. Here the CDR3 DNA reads TGTGCCAGCAGTTACGGGAGGGCCGGAGCCGAGCAGTACTTC. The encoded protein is CASSYGRAGAEQYF.

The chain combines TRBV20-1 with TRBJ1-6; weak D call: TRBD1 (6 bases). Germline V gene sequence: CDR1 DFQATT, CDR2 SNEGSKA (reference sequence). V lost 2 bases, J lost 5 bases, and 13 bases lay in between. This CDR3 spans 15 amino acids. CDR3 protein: CSARRPGQNNSPLHF. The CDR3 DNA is TGCAGTGCTAGAAGACCGGGACAAAATAATTCACCCCTCCACTTT.

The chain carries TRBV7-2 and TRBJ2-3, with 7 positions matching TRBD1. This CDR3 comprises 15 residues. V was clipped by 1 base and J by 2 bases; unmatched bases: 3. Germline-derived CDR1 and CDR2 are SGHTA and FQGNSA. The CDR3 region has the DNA TGTGCCAGCAGCTTAGGTGGACAGGCCACAGATACGCAGTATTTT. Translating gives CASSLGGQATDTQYF.

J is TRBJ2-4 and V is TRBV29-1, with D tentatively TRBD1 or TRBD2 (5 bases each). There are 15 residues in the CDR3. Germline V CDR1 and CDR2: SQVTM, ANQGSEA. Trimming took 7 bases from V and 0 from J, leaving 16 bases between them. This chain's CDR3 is CSAGIVGVAKNIQYF. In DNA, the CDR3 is TGCAGCGCCGGGATAGTAGGGGTAGCCAAAAACATTCAGTACTTC.

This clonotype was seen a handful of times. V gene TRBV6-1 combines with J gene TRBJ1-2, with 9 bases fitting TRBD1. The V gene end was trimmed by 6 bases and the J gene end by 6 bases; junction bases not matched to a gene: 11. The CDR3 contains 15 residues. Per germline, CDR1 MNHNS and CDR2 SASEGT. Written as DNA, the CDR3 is TGTGCCAGCAGATCCCGACAGGGGGAGTCCAATGGCTACACCTTC. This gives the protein CASRSRQGESNGYTF.

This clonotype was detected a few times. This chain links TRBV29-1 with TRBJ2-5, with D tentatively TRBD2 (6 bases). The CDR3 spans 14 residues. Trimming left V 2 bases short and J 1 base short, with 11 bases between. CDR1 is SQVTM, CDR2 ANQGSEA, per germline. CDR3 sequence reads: CSVEFSGSQETQYF. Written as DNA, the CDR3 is TGCAGCGTTGAATTTTCCGGGAGCCAAGAGACCCAGTACTTC. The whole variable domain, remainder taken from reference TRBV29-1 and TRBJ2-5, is SAVISQKPSRDICQRGTSLTIQCQVDSQVTMMFWYRQQPGQSLTLIATANQGSEATYESGFVIDKFPISRPNLTFSTLTVSNMSPEDSSIYLCSVEFSGSQETQYFGPGTRLLVL.

CDR3 sequence reads: CASSEGTGGHNEQFF. DNA of the CDR3: TGTGCCAGCAGTGAAGGGACAGGGGGCCACAATGAGCAGTTCTTC. This chain links TRBV2 with TRBJ2-1; the match to TRBD1 covers 11 bases. Germline CDR1 and CDR2: SNHLY and FYNNEI. This CDR3 comprises 15 residues. The trim removed 1 base at V and 5 bases at J, leaving 1 base unmatched.

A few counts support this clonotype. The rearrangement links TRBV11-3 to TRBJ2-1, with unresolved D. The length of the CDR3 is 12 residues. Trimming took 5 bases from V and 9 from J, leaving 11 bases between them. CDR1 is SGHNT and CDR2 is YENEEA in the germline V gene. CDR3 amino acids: CASSPTQGEQFF. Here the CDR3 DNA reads TGTGCCAGCAGCCCTACTCAAGGTGAGCAGTTCTTC. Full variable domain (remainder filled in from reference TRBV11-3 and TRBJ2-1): EAGVVQSPRYKIIEKKQPVAFWCNPISGHNTLYWYLQNLGQGPELLIRYENEEAVDDSQLPKDRFSAERLKGVDSTLKIQPAELGDSAVYLCASSPTQGEQFFGPGTRLTVL.

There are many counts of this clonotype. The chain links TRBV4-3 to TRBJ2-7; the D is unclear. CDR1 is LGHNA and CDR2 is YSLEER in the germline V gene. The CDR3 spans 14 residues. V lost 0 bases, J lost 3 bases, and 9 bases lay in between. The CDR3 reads CASSQDTTNYEQYF. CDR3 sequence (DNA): TGCGCCAGCAGCCAAGATACTACAAACTACGAGCAGTACTTC.

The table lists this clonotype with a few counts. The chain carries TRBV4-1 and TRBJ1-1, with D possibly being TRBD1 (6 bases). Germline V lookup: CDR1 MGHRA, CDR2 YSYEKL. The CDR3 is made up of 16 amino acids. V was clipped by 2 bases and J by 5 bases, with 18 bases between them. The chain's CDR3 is CASSQQWGALGTEAFF. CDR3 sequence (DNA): TGCGCCAGCAGCCAACAATGGGGGGCGCTGGGGACTGAAGCTTTCTTT.

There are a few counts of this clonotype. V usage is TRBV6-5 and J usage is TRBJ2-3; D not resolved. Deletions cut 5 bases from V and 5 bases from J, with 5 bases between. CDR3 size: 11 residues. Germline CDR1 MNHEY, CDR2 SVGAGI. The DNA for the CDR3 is TGTGCCAGCAGTGGGATAGATACGCAGTATTTT. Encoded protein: CASSGIDTQYF.

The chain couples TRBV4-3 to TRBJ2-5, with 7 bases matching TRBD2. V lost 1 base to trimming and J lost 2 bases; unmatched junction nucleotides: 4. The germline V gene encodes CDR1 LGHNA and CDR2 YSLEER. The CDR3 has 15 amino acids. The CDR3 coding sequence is TGCGCCAGCAGCCAAGCTGTAGCGGGTCAAGAGACCCAGTACTTC. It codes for CASSQAVAGQETQYF.

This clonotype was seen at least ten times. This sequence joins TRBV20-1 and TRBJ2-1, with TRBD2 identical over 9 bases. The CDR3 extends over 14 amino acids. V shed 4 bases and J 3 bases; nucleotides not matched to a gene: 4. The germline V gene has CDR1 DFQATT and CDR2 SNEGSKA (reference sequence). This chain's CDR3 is CSATSGVFYNEQFF. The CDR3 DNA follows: TGCAGTGCTACTAGCGGGGTATTCTACAATGAGCAGTTCTTC.

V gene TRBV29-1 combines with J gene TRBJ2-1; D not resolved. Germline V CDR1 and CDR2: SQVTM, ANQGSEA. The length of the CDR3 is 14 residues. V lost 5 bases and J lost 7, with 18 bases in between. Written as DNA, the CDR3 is TGCAGCGTTACCCGGGCTAGGACCCCTAATGAGCAGTTCTTC. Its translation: CSVTRARTPNEQFF.

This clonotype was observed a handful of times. Written as DNA, the CDR3 is TGTGCCAGCAGCTTAGACAGGGAGGCTCATCAGCCCCAGCATTTT. Protein sequence: CASSLDREAHQPQHF. The V call is TRBV7-2, the J call TRBJ1-5; D possibly corresponds to TRBD1 (6 bases). CDR3 length: 15 residues. V lost 1 base and J 5 bases, leaving 12 bases between the germline ends. Per the germline V gene, CDR1 is SGHTA and CDR2 is FQGNSA.

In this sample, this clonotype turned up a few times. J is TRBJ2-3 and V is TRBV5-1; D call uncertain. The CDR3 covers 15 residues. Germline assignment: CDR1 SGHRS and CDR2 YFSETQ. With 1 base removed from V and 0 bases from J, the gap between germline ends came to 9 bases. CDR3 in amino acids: CASSLISDSTDTQYF. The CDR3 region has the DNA TGCGCCAGCAGCTTGATCTCGGACAGCACAGATACGCAGTATTTT.

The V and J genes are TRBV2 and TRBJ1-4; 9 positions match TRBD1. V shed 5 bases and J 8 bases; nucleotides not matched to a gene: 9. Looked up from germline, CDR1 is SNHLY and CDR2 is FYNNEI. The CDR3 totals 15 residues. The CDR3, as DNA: TGTGCCAGCAGTCAGTTGGGGACAGGGAACGAAAAACTGTTTTTT. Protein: CASSQLGTGNEKLFF.

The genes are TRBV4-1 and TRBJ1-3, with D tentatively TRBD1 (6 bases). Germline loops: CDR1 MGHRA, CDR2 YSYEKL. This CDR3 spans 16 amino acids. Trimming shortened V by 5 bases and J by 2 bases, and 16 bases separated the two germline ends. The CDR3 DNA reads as TGCGCCAGCAGCTTTCTTGGGGGCAGGGCTGGAAACACCATATATTTT. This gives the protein CASSFLGGRAGNTIYF.

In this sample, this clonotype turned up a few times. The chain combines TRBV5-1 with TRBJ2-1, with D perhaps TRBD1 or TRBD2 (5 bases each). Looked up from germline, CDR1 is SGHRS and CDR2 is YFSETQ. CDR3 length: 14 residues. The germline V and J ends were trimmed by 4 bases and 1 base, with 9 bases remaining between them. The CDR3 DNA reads TGCGCCAGCAGCGGGGGAACTTCCTACAATGAGCAGTTCTTC. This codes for CASSGGTSYNEQFF.